The clone carrying this T cell receptor beta chain was recorded at least ten times. No antigen is known for it. The entry originates in a study of post-analysis software for immune sequencing data. Study results and caveats: Comparison of patients with controls showed roughly five TRBV segments more frequent in patients, TRBV5-6, TRBV5-1 and TRBV20-1 among them.

Germline CDR1 and CDR2: MNHEY and SVGAGI. The V segment lost 7 bases and the J segment 3 bases; nucleotides outside the gene matches: 5. The CDR3 runs 15 residues. The TCR beta cDNA libraries carried unique molecular identifiers. TCRdb processed the PCR reads anew with MiXCR; each CDR3 protein has one entry. Here the sample spans hundreds of thousands of distinct CDR3 sequences, roughly 30% being singletons. The sequence derives from a girl aged 5-17 years with multiple sclerosis. V usage is TRBV6-5 and J usage is TRBJ2-1, with TRBD2 matching over 11 bases. The sample was blood. This CDR3 is CASNLAGGSYNEQFF. CDR3 nucleotide sequence: TGTGCCAGCAACCTAGCGGGAGGTAGCTACAATGAGCAGTTCTTC.